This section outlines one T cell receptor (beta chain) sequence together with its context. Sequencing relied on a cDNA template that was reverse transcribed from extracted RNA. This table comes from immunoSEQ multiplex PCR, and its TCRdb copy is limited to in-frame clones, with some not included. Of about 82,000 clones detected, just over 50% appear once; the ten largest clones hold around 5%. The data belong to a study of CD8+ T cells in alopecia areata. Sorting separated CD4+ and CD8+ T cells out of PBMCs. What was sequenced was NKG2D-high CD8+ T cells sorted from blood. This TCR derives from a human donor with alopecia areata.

The CDR3 DNA is TGCGCCAGCAGCCAAGTATTAGGTGGTGGGGCCCTCCACTTT. As protein: CASSQVLGGGALHF. The chain employs TRBV4-1 and TRBJ1-6; no reliable D call. Germline-derived CDR1 and CDR2 are MGHRA and YSYEKL. The V and J ends lost 1 base and 14 bases respectively, with 15 bases between them. This CDR3 is built from 14 residues.